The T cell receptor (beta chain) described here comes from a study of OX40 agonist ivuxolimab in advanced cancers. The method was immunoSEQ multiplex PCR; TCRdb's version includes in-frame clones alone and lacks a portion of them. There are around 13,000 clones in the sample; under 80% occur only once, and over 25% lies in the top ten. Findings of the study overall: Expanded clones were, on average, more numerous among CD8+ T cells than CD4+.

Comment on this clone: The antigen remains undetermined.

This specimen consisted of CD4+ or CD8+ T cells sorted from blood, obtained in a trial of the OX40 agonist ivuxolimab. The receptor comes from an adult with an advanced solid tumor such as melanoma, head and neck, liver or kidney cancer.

In DNA form, the CDR3 reads TGTGCCAGCAGCTTTGGGAATGAGCAGTTCTTC. Amino acids: CASSFGNEQFF. J is TRBJ2-1 and V is TRBV11-1; no reliable D call. The CDR3 consists of 11 residues. Germline lookup yields CDR1 SGHAT and CDR2 FQDESV (reference sequence). Trimming took off 3 bases at V and 7 bases at J, with 4 bases between the two ends. Combining the CDR3 with reference TRBV11-1 and TRBJ2-1 gives the whole variable domain EAEVAQSPRYKITEKSQAVAFWCDPISGHATLYWYRQILGQGPELLVQFQDESVVDDSQLPKDRFSAERLKGVDSTLKIQPAELGDSAMYLCASSFGNEQFFGPGTRLTVL.